The next 10 T cell receptor beta chains were all read from a single sample in a study of control samples from healthy donors and cancer patients (dated by TCRdb to 2020 to 2021). Library construction relied on the immunoSEQ multiplex PCR assay. In its TCRdb copy, this immuneACCESS table keeps in-frame sequences only and misses some clones. Where compared with another copy, unresolved V genes explain less than half of these, and the others have no known cause. This sample holds 120,000 or so clones; 75% to 95% were observed only once. Of the sample, around 8.9% falls within the top ten clones. The sequenced material came from blood. All receptors come from a young man in good health.

V and J are TRBV5-1 and TRBJ1-1, with D tentatively TRBD1 (5 bases). CDR3 length: 13 amino acids. The germline V and J ends were trimmed by 3 bases and 2 bases, with 8 bases remaining between them. CDR1 is SGHRS and CDR2 is YFSETQ in the germline V gene. The CDR3 DNA follows: TGCGCCAGCAGCTGGGACGGCAACACTGAAGCTTTCTTT. Translated, it gives CASSWDGNTEAFF. Using reference TRBV5-1 and TRBJ1-1 for the parts outside the CDR3, the full variable domain is KAGVTQTPRYLIKTRGQQVTLSCSPISGHRSVSWYQQTPGQGLQFLFEYFSETQRNKGNFPGRFSGRQFSNSRSEMNVSTLELGDSALYLCASSWDGNTEAFFGQGTRLTVV.

The CDR3 region has the DNA TGTGCCAGCAGCTCGGACAGGCCGGCCCTTGTCCTCCACTTT. Its translation: CASSSDRPALVLHF. The V call is TRBV7-8, the J call TRBJ1-6; 7 positions agree with TRBD1. CDR1 and CDR2 (germline): SGHVS, FQNEAQ. V was pared by 4 bases and J by 15 bases, with 12 bases of the junction left unmatched. CDR3 length: 14 residues. The variable domain in full, with the rest retrieved from reference TRBV7-8 and TRBJ1-6, is GAGVSQSPRYKVAKRGQDVALRCDPISGHVSLFWYQQALGQGPEFLTYFQNEAQLDKSGLPSDRFFAERPEGSVSTLKIQRTQQEDSAVYLCASSSDRPALVLHFGNGTRLTVT.

This clone was detected only once. This chain joins TRBV11-2 and TRBJ2-4; D call uncertain. The CDR3 runs to 14 residues. Trimming pared 10 bases from V and 3 bases from J, leaving 16 bases between. The germline V gene encodes CDR1 SGHAT and CDR2 FQNNGV. This CDR3 reads CATSRLRGKNIQYF. CDR3 nucleotides: TGTGCCACTTCGAGATTAAGAGGCAAAAACATTCAGTACTTC.

V gene TRBV6-5 combines with J gene TRBJ1-1; D is uncertain. Germline V gene sequence: CDR1 MNHEY, CDR2 SVGAGI. The CDR3 consists of 13 residues. Trimming took 7 bases from V and 0 from J, leaving 9 bases between them. The CDR3 bases are TGTGCCAGCAAAAGGGATCTGAACACTGAAGCTTTCTTT. Translated: CASKRDLNTEAFF.

The chain is built from TRBV6-2 or TRBV6-3 and TRBJ2-1; TRBD1 agrees at 10 bases. The CDR3 extends over 14 amino acids. Unmatched junction bases numbered 4, after V lost 4 bases and J lost 7 bases. Germline-derived CDR1 and CDR2 are MNHEY and SVGEGT. The CDR3 sequence is CASSLRTGGNEQFF. The CDR3 nucleotides read TGTGCCAGCAGTTTGAGGACAGGGGGGAATGAGCAGTTCTTC.

The chain uses TRBV5-6 and TRBJ1-1, with D unclear. Per the germline V gene, CDR1 is SGHDT and CDR2 is YYEEEE. There are 13 residues in the CDR3. Trimming stripped 0 bases from V and 6 bases from J, with 9 bases between. The CDR3 DNA is TGTGCCAGCAGCTTGGATATTTTGGCTGAAGCTTTCTTT. Its translation is CASSLDILAEAFF.

The chain couples TRBV6-5 to TRBJ1-4; D possibly corresponds to TRBD1 (6 bases). V shed 2 bases and J shed 7 bases, with 14 bases lying between them. The germline V gene has CDR1 MNHEY and CDR2 SVGAGI. CDR3 length: 15 amino acids. CDR3 nucleotides: TGTGCCAGCAGTTACCCAGAACAGGGCGTTGAAAAACTGTTTTTT. This encodes CASSYPEQGVEKLFF.

V usage is TRBV6-1 and J usage is TRBJ2-7, with a possible D match to TRBD1 (6 bases). This CDR3 is built from 16 residues. Trimming took off 2 bases at V and 3 bases at J, with 17 bases between the two ends. Germline V lookup: CDR1 MNHNS, CDR2 SASEGT. The CDR3 loop reads CASSELRLGRGYEQYF. The CDR3 bases are TGTGCCAGCAGTGAACTCAGGCTGGGCAGGGGCTACGAGCAGTACTTC.

This chain connects TRBV30 to TRBJ1-3; D remains ambiguous. The CDR3 consists of 13 residues. CDR1 and CDR2 from the germline V gene are GTSNPN and SVGIG (reference sequence). V was shortened by 0 bases and J by 1 base, with 4 bases between the two germline ends. The CDR3 region is CAWSVWSGNTIYF. The CDR3 region has the DNA TGTGCCTGGAGTGTGTGGTCTGGAAACACCATATATTTT.

This chain uses TRBV9 with TRBJ2-2, with TRBD1 matching over 9 bases. Germline CDR1 SGDLS, CDR2 YYNGEE. The CDR3 consists of 15 residues. V lost 0 bases, J lost 7 bases, and 4 bases stayed unmatched. The CDR3 sequence is CASSVGDRDDGELFF. The CDR3 DNA is TGTGCCAGCAGCGTAGGGGACAGGGACGACGGGGAGCTGTTTTTT.